These 12 T cell receptor beta chains were all obtained from the same sample, sequenced in a study of radiotherapy plus CTLA-4 blockade in lung cancer. Profiled with immunoSEQ multiplex PCR; TCRdb holds only in-frame clones, not every one. The sample contains about 60,000 clones, approximately 70% of which appear only once. The material sequenced was peripheral blood, taken from a patient treated with radiotherapy plus ipilimumab. The receptors were sampled from a human donor with non-small cell lung cancer whose response to radiotherapy plus ipilimumab could not be evaluated.

J is TRBJ1-4 and V is TRBV18; D is unclear. CDR3 length: 15 residues. V lost 1 base and J lost 7, with 13 bases in between. CDR1 is KGHSH, CDR2 LQKENI, per germline. The CDR3 nucleotides read TGTGCCAGCTCACCACGCGTCGGCGGTAGTGAAAAACTGTTTTTT. It specifies CASSPRVGGSEKLFF. The whole variable domain, remainder taken from reference TRBV18 and TRBJ1-4, is NAGVMQNPRHLVRRRGQEARLRCSPMKGHSHVYWYRQLPEEGLKFMVYLQKENIIDESGMPKERFSAEFPKEGPSILRIQQVVRGDSAAYFCASSPRVGGSEKLFFGSGTQLSVL.

This clone came up a few times. The chain carries TRBV6-5 and TRBJ2-7; perhaps TRBD2 as D (5 bases). With 2 bases removed from V and 3 bases from J, the gap between germline ends came to 8 bases. CDR3 length: 13 residues. Per the germline V gene, CDR1 is MNHEY and CDR2 is SVGAGI. The CDR3 nucleotides are TGTGCCAGCAGTTACCGGGGATACTACGAGCAGTACTTC. It is translated as CASSYRGYYEQYF.

The rearrangement uses TRBV11-2 and TRBJ2-3; D gene unclear. The CDR3 has 14 residues. Germline V gives CDR1 SGHAT, CDR2 FQNNGV. V gave up 4 bases and J gave up 1 base, with 9 bases separating them. CDR3 in amino acids: CASSSTQGTDTQYF. The DNA of the CDR3 is TGTGCCAGCAGCTCCACGCAGGGCACAGATACGCAGTATTTT.

The chain is built from TRBV7-2 and TRBJ1-6; D gene ambiguous. V lost 4 bases, J lost 10 bases, and 11 bases lay in between. The CDR3 runs 13 residues. CDR1 and CDR2 (germline): SGHTA, FQGNSA. CDR3 sequence: CASSYAEGSPLHF. As DNA, the CDR3 is TGTGCCAGCAGCTACGCCGAGGGCTCACCCCTCCACTTT.

The gene calls are TRBV29-1 and TRBJ2-7; tentative D call: TRBD1 (6 bases). The CDR3 loop spans 11 amino acids. Germline CDR1 is SQVTM and CDR2 is ANQGSEA. Trimming stripped 6 bases from V and 3 bases from J, with 9 bases between. In nucleotides, the CDR3 is TGCAGCGTCGGACAGAGCTACGAGCAGTACTTC. Its protein product is CSVGQSYEQYF.

The chain joins TRBV6-5 to TRBJ2-2, with D perhaps matching TRBD2 (6 bases). The CDR3 sequence is 14 residues long. Germline loops: CDR1 MNHEY, CDR2 SVGAGI. Trimming stripped 5 bases from V and 5 bases from J, with 12 bases between. The CDR3 nucleotides are TGTGCCAGCAGTCGAGGCGGGGCTACCGGGGAGCTGTTTTTT. It specifies CASSRGGATGELFF.

V gene TRBV5-1 combines with J gene TRBJ1-2, with 7 bases identical to TRBD1. In germline, CDR1 is SGHRS, CDR2 YFSETQ. The CDR3 contains 14 residues. J gave up 7 bases and V 4 bases, and 10 bases lay outside the gene matches. Written as DNA, the CDR3 is TGCGCCAGCAGCCCTCTGGAGGGGGCGGGTGGCTACACCTTC. Translated, it gives CASSPLEGAGGYTF.

This chain uses TRBV2 with TRBJ2-1; 8 bases are shared with TRBD2. V gave up 6 bases and J gave up 2 bases; unmatched junction bases: 9. Germline assignment: CDR1 SNHLY and CDR2 FYNNEI. The CDR3 extends over 16 amino acids. CDR3 sequence: CASRGGSGSPYNEQFF. As DNA, the CDR3 is TGTGCCAGCAGGGGGGGGAGCGGGAGTCCCTACAATGAGCAGTTCTTC.

V is TRBV30 and J is TRBJ1-6; no firm D call. The CDR3 runs to 16 residues. Per germline, CDR1 GTSNPN and CDR2 SVGIG (reference sequence). The V gene lost 0 bases and the J gene lost 12 bases, with 21 bases spanning the gap. The CDR3 reads CAWSVDEGFPGKPLHF. Written as DNA, the CDR3 is TGTGCCTGGAGTGTAGATGAAGGCTTCCCCGGGAAACCCCTCCACTTT.

This clone was recorded a few times. This rearrangement joins TRBV27 to TRBJ2-7; D is perhaps TRBD2 (5 bases). The V end was cut by 5 bases, the J end by 0 bases, with 11 bases between. Germline V lookup: CDR1 MNHEY, CDR2 SMNVEV (reference sequence). There are 14 residues in the CDR3. The CDR3 DNA reads as TGTGCCAGCAGTATAACTGGGAGCTCCTACGAGCAGTACTTC. Residues: CASSITGSSYEQYF.

The chain recombines TRBV5-4 with TRBJ2-3; 12 nucleotides agree with TRBD2. From germline, CDR1 is SGHNT and CDR2 YYREEE (reference sequence). Losses at the gene ends were 4 bases for V and 2 bases for J; bases not matched to a gene: 2. The CDR3 is 15 amino acids. CDR3 in DNA: TGTGCCAGCAGCCGGACTAGCGGGGACACAGATACGCAGTATTTT. Translating gives CASSRTSGDTDTQYF.

The chain uses TRBV10-2 and TRBJ2-5; TRBD2 is a possible D gene (5 bases). CDR1 WSHSY and CDR2 SAAADI come from the germline V gene. The CDR3 sequence is 12 residues long. The V gene lost 8 bases and the J gene lost 11 bases, with 18 bases spanning the gap. This chain's CDR3 is CASSPTFGEQYF. The CDR3 DNA follows: TGCGCCAGCTCGCCCACATTTGGGGAGCAGTACTTC.